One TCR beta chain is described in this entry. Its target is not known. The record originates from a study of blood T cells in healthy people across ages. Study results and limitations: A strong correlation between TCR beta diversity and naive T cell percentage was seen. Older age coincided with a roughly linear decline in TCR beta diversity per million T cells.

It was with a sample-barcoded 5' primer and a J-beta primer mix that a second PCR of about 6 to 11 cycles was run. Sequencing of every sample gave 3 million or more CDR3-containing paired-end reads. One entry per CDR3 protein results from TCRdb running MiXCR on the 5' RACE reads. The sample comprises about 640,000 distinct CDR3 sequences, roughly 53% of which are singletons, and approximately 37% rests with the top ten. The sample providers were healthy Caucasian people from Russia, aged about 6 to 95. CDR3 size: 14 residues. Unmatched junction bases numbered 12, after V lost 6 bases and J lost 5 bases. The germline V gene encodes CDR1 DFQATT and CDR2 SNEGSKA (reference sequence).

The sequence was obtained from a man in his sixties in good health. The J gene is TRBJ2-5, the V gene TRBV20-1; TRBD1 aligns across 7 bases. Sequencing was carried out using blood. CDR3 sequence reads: CSAGLQRGPETQYF. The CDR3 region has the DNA TGCAGTGCGGGCCTCCAGAGGGGGCCGGAGACCCAGTACTTC.